This TCR beta chain was sequenced for a study of cytomegalovirus exposure and HLA in healthy donors. Study details: Early released data had about 80 million unique TCRs, all coming from HLA-typed donors.

PCR amplification relied on 60 Vbeta primers (plus 13 Jbeta primers). Assay: immunoSEQ multiplex PCR; the TCRdb copy retains only in-frame clones and omits some. The sample has some 150,000 clones; 64% are singletons. The sample holds one count of this clone. Its antigen remains unidentified. Germline CDR1 is GTSNPN and CDR2 is SVGIG (reference sequence). The length of the CDR3 is 16 residues. Between the trimmed V and J ends, which lost 3 bases and 2 bases, there was a span of 20 bases. Study-wide findings and caveats: The availability of immune exposure information extended only to CMV serostatus.

Sequenced sample: PBMCs. The chain couples TRBV30 to TRBJ2-7; D is possibly TRBD2 (5 bases). The clonotype comes from a woman aged 25 to 39 in good health and CMV-seropositive. DNA for the CDR3: TGTGCCTGGAGGGAGGCTCCCGGAGAACCTCCCTACGAGCAGTACTTC. Residues: CAWREAPGEPPYEQYF. Full variable domain (rest looked up from reference TRBV30 and TRBJ2-7): SQTIHQWPATLVQPVGSPLSLECTVEGTSNPNLYWYRQAAGRGLQLLFYSVGIGQISSEVPQNLSASRPQDRQFILSSKKLLLSDSGFYLCAWREAPGEPPYEQYFGPGTRLTVT.